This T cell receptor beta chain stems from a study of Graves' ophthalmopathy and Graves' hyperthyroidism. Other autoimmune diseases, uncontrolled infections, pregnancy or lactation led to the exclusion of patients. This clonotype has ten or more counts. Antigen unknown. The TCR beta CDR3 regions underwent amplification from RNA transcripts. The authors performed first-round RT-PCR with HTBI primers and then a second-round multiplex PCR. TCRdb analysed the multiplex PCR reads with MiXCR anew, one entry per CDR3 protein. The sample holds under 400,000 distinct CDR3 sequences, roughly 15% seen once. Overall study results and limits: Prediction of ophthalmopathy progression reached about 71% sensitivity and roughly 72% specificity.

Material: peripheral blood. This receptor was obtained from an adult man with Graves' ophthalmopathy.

In DNA, the CDR3 is TGTGCCAGCAGTGTATCCCATCAGCCCCAGCATTTT. Encoded protein: CASSVSHQPQHF. This chain uses TRBV6-1 with TRBJ1-5; D unclear. V lost 4 bases and J lost 5, with 6 bases in between. Germline-derived CDR1 and CDR2 are MNHNS and SASEGT. This CDR3 has 12 residues.